This is a list of T cell receptor beta chains from one sample in a study of blood T cell repertoires in COVID-19. Here immunoSEQ multiplex PCR was the method, and the copy in TCRdb shows in-frame clones only, minus some. Of about 96,000 clones listed, 70% to 85% are singletons. The sample taken for sequencing was peripheral blood. The origin of the receptors is a woman aged 55-70 years with acute or convalescent COVID-19. The CDR3 runs from the conserved cysteine through the conserved F or W. D genes are given only for firm matches. Size is omitted from some rows. Given values are once, few, many or a class for expanded clones.

len: 14
v_gene: TRBV28
j_gene: TRBJ1-4
d_gene: -
abundance: -
CDR3nt: TGTGCCAGCAGTTTGGGGGGAACTAATGAAAAACTGTTTTTT
CDR3aa: CASSLGGTNEKLFF

len: 14
v_gene: TRBV9
j_gene: TRBJ2-3
d_gene: TRBD1
abundance: -
CDR3nt: TGTGCCAGCAACCCGGGACAGTTCACAGATACGCAGTATTTT
CDR3aa: CASNPGQFTDTQYF

len: 15
v_gene: TRBV18
j_gene: TRBJ2-5
d_gene: -
abundance: -
CDR3nt: TGTGCCAGCTCACCACTGCCGGGACACAGAGAGACCCAGTACTTC
CDR3aa: CASSPLPGHRETQYF

len: 15
v_gene: TRBV4-1
j_gene: TRBJ2-1
d_gene: -
abundance: -
CDR3nt: TGCGCCAGCAGCCTTCGTCAAGGGGCGTACAATGAGCAGTTCTTC
CDR3aa: CASSLRQGAYNEQFF

len: 13
v_gene: TRBV7-7
j_gene: TRBJ2-1
d_gene: -
abundance: -
CDR3nt: TGTGCCAGCAGCTTAGGTCGGGGAGGCGAGCAGTTCTTC
CDR3aa: CASSLGRGGEQFF

len: 16
v_gene: TRBV2
j_gene: TRBJ1-6
d_gene: -
abundance: -
CDR3nt: TGTGCCAGCAGTGAAGCGCTTAGTAACAGCAATTCACCCCTCCACTTT
CDR3aa: CASSEALSNSNSPLHF

len: 15
v_gene: TRBV7-9
j_gene: TRBJ2-1
d_gene: -
abundance: -
CDR3nt: TGTGCCAGCAGCCTGACACGTATCTCCTACAATGAGCAGTTCTTC
CDR3aa: CASSLTRISYNEQFF

len: 15
v_gene: TRBV5-1
j_gene: TRBJ2-7
d_gene: -
abundance: -
CDR3nt: TGCGCCAGCAGCTCTGGGCGGCAGGGGAGCGGCGAGCAGTACTTC
CDR3aa: CASSSGRQGSGEQYF

len: 14
v_gene: TRBV6-5
j_gene: TRBJ1-6
d_gene: -
abundance: once
CDR3nt: TGTGCCAGCAGGCTACAGGGTCAGGAGTCACCCCTCCACTTT
CDR3aa: CASRLQGQESPLHF

len: 16
v_gene: TRBV5-4
j_gene: TRBJ1-1
d_gene: TRBD1
abundance: -
CDR3nt: TGTGCCAGCAGCTTGGGTTTTTCGGCAGGGGGCACTGAAGCTTTCTTT
CDR3aa: CASSLGFSAGGTEAFF

len: 15
v_gene: TRBV19
j_gene: TRBJ2-1
d_gene: TRBD1
abundance: -
CDR3nt: TGTGCCAGTGAGAATAGGGACAGGGGGCTAAGTGAGCAGTTCTTC
CDR3aa: CASENRDRGLSEQFF

len: 16
v_gene: TRBV28
j_gene: TRBJ2-4
d_gene: TRBD2
abundance: -
CDR3nt: TGTGCCAGCAGTATAGCGGGGGGGCAAGACAAAAACATTCAGTACTTC
CDR3aa: CASSIAGGQDKNIQYF

len: 15
v_gene: TRBV9
j_gene: TRBJ2-1
d_gene: TRBD2
abundance: many
CDR3nt: TGTGCCAGCAGCCCCCTAGCGGGGGGGGAGAGGGAGCAGTTCTTC
CDR3aa: CASSPLAGGEREQFF

len: 15
v_gene: TRBV11-1
j_gene: TRBJ2-5
d_gene: TRBD2
abundance: once
CDR3nt: TGTGCCAGCAGCGCCTCGCTAGCGGGGGGGCAGACCCAGTACTTC
CDR3aa: CASSASLAGGQTQYF

len: 13
v_gene: TRBV7-8
j_gene: TRBJ1-2
d_gene: -
abundance: -
CDR3nt: TGTGCCAGCAGCTTAGCAGGGGGATATGGCTACACCTTC
CDR3aa: CASSLAGGYGYTF

len: 14
v_gene: TRBV7-6
j_gene: TRBJ2-7
d_gene: -
abundance: -
CDR3nt: TGTGCCAGCAGTATACAGGACCTCGGGTACGAGCAGTACTTC
CDR3aa: CASSIQDLGYEQYF

len: 14
v_gene: TRBV29-1
j_gene: TRBJ2-7
d_gene: TRBD1
abundance: -
CDR3nt: TGCAGCGTTGATGGGGGACAGGCCGACTACGAGCAGTACTTC
CDR3aa: CSVDGGQADYEQYF

len: 14
v_gene: TRBV4-2
j_gene: TRBJ2-3
d_gene: -
abundance: -
CDR3nt: TGTGCCAGCAGCTATCGTTCCCCCGTGGATACGCAGTATTTT
CDR3aa: CASSYRSPVDTQYF

len: 15
v_gene: TRBV19
j_gene: TRBJ2-3
d_gene: -
abundance: -
CDR3nt: TGTGCCAGTAGTATAGCCGGGGTTCTGGAGGATACGCAGTATTTT
CDR3aa: CASSIAGVLEDTQYF

len: 14
v_gene: TRBV4-3
j_gene: TRBJ2-7
d_gene: -
abundance: -
CDR3nt: TGCGCCAGCAGCCGACAGACAGGCCCCTACGAGCAGTACTTC
CDR3aa: CASSRQTGPYEQYF

len: 13
v_gene: TRBV4-1
j_gene: TRBJ1-3
d_gene: -
abundance: few
CDR3nt: TGCGCCAGCAGCCAAGAGCGTGGAAACACCATATATTTT
CDR3aa: CASSQERGNTIYF

len: 15
v_gene: TRBV6-6
j_gene: TRBJ1-3
d_gene: -
abundance: few
CDR3nt: TGTGCCAGCAGTTACTCGCAGGGGATTCGAAACACCATATATTTT
CDR3aa: CASSYSQGIRNTIYF

len: 14
v_gene: TRBV7-9
j_gene: TRBJ1-3
d_gene: TRBD1
abundance: once
CDR3nt: TGTGCCAGCAGCCGAGGGACAGGGGGAAACACCATATATTTT
CDR3aa: CASSRGTGGNTIYF

len: 10
v_gene: TRBV20-1
j_gene: TRBJ1-4
d_gene: -
abundance: -
CDR3nt: TGCAGTGCTAGCCAGGAAAAACTGTTTTTT
CDR3aa: CSASQEKLFF

len: 15
v_gene: TRBV2
j_gene: TRBJ1-5
d_gene: -
abundance: -
CDR3nt: TGTGCCAGCAGTGGGGGGAGGCTTAGCAATCAGCCCCAGCATTTT
CDR3aa: CASSGGRLSNQPQHF

len: 15
v_gene: TRBV15
j_gene: TRBJ1-6
d_gene: -
abundance: -
CDR3nt: TGTGCCACCAGCAGAGAGGCCAGGATTGGGTCACCCCTCCACTTT
CDR3aa: CATSREARIGSPLHF

len: 15
v_gene: TRBV2
j_gene: TRBJ2-1
d_gene: TRBD1
abundance: -
CDR3nt: TGTGCCAGCAGTTCTGACAGGGGTAGCTACAATGAGCAGTTCTTC
CDR3aa: CASSSDRGSYNEQFF

len: 14
v_gene: TRBV2
j_gene: TRBJ2-7
d_gene: TRBD1
abundance: once
CDR3nt: TGTGCCAGCAGCGGGACAGGGCTCTCCTACGAGCAGTACTTC
CDR3aa: CASSGTGLSYEQYF

len: 18
v_gene: TRBV21-1
j_gene: TRBJ2-5
d_gene: -
abundance: -
CDR3nt: TGTGCCAGCAGCAGGGAGCCACTAGCGGGGGAGATCCAAGAGACCCAGTACTTC
CDR3aa: CASSREPLAGEIQETQYF

len: 15
v_gene: TRBV15
j_gene: TRBJ1-5
d_gene: TRBD1
abundance: -
CDR3nt: TGTGCCACCAGCAGCAGGGACAGGGGGCCTCAGCCCCAGCATTTT
CDR3aa: CATSSRDRGPQPQHF

len: 16
v_gene: TRBV6-1
j_gene: TRBJ2-2
d_gene: TRBD2
abundance: -
CDR3nt: TGTGCCAGCAGTGAAGGTTATCCCAGGGAGGGCGGGGAGCTGTTTTTT
CDR3aa: CASSEGYPREGGELFF

len: 15
v_gene: TRBV28
j_gene: TRBJ1-4
d_gene: -
abundance: -
CDR3nt: TGTGCCAGCAGTTTAGGCGGGGGGATTGGGGAAAAACTGTTTTTT
CDR3aa: CASSLGGGIGEKLFF

len: 14
v_gene: TRBV11-3
j_gene: TRBJ1-6
d_gene: -
abundance: -
CDR3nt: TGTGCCAGCAGCTTACTGCGTAGAAATTCACCCCTCCACTTT
CDR3aa: CASSLLRRNSPLHF

len: 16
v_gene: TRBV5-1
j_gene: TRBJ1-2
d_gene: TRBD1
abundance: -
CDR3nt: TGCGCCAGCAGCCCTTCCGGGACAGGGGAAAACTATGGCTACACCTTC
CDR3aa: CASSPSGTGENYGYTF

len: 16
v_gene: TRBV5-4
j_gene: TRBJ2-1
d_gene: TRBD2
abundance: -
CDR3nt: TGTGCCAGCAGCTTGGGAGGCGCGGGGGGAACTAATGAGCAGTTCTTC
CDR3aa: CASSLGGAGGTNEQFF

len: 16
v_gene: TRBV2
j_gene: TRBJ1-6
d_gene: TRBD1
abundance: -
CDR3nt: TGTGCCAGCAGTGCCGGGACAGGGGGACGGAATTCACCCCTCCACTTT
CDR3aa: CASSAGTGGRNSPLHF

len: 16
v_gene: TRBV11-3
j_gene: TRBJ1-4
d_gene: -
abundance: -
CDR3nt: TGTGCCAGCAGCCTCGGTCGAATCACAACTAATGAAAAACTGTTTTTT
CDR3aa: CASSLGRITTNEKLFF

len: 16
v_gene: TRBV7-2
j_gene: TRBJ1-1
d_gene: -
abundance: once
CDR3nt: TGTGCCAGCAGCTTAGCCCTCAGTGGTATGAACACTGAAGCTTTCTTT
CDR3aa: CASSLALSGMNTEAFF

len: 14
v_gene: TRBV7-2
j_gene: TRBJ1-2
d_gene: -
abundance: -
CDR3nt: TGTGCCAGCAGCCCGCGGGACCGCGTCTATGGCTACACCTTC
CDR3aa: CASSPRDRVYGYTF

len: 14
v_gene: TRBV7-2
j_gene: TRBJ2-5
d_gene: -
abundance: -
CDR3nt: TGTGCCAGCAGCTTACTAGCGACCCAAGAGACCCAGTACTTC
CDR3aa: CASSLLATQETQYF

len: 16
v_gene: TRBV7-2
j_gene: TRBJ2-1
d_gene: TRBD2
abundance: -
CDR3nt: TGTGCCAGCAGCTATGATAGCGGGGGGACCTACAATGAGCAGTTCTTC
CDR3aa: CASSYDSGGTYNEQFF

len: 15
v_gene: TRBV5-5
j_gene: TRBJ1-3
d_gene: -
abundance: -
CDR3nt: TGTGCCAGCAGCTTGTACACAGGGTCCGGAAACACCATATATTTT
CDR3aa: CASSLYTGSGNTIYF